This TCR beta chain was sequenced in a study of cytomegalovirus exposure and HLA in healthy donors (dated by TCRdb to the late 2010s). Background on the whole study: According to an earlier analysis of 587 of the donors, about 190 million T cells yielded 120 million or so unique TCR beta sequences and about 300 Gb of sequence data. An early release that covered some 630 HLA-typed donors contained about 300 gigabases of sequencing data and 65 million to 100 million unique TCR sequences. Of the roughly 400 genotyped donors, roughly 85% fell in the genetic ancestry cluster associated with self-reported Caucasian donors. The study aimed to test whether signatures of past pathogen exposure could be identified by cataloging public T cell receptors. The study used immunosequencing to profile the T cell repertoires of approximately 650 subjects and linked those repertoires to cytomegalovirus serostatus. A separate validation cohort of 100 to 150 different subjects was used in addition to the 666-subject first cohort. The study combined high-throughput TCR immunosequencing, statistical association of individual TCRs with disease status, and machine learning to predict cytomegalovirus infection status. A later analysis re-analyzed previously published TCR beta repertoires from several hundred donors and added high-resolution HLA genotyping to study TCR occurrence patterns. In the later analysis, no new phenotypic data were used to find candidate immune exposures; instead, reliance was placed on TCR beta sequences and their occurrence across donors. An earlier analysis of approximately 580 of the donors used high-throughput TCR beta sequencing to judge whether each TCR beta V gene segment behaved as functional or pseudogenic. Donor age, sex, ethnicity and CMV serostatus were collected together with the repertoire data. A later genetic analysis took genome-wide SNP genotypes for about three fifths of the roughly 670 donors and used that subset as a discovery cohort. All discovery cohort repertoires had been generated using a single sequencing platform. Class I and class II HLA loci were covered by the typing at four-digit resolution. Typing coverage varied by locus: roughly 620-630 donors for A, B, C, DRB1 and DQB1; more than 500 for DQA1; more than 600 for DPA1; more than 450 for DPB1. A handful of DR-DQ haplotypes were treated as single units for association and clustering because of strong linkage in the cohort. Among several hundred genotyped donors of the cohort, an average of approximately 200,000 unique TCR beta nucleotide sequences was sequenced per donor, of which 15% to 20% were non-productive.

To prepare the library, the immunoSEQ multiplex PCR assay was applied. The multiplex PCR relied on a mix of 60 forward primers for TCR Vbeta segments and 13 reverse primers for TCR Jbeta segments. Amplification of the CDR3 region of rearranged TCR beta genes was performed with a multiplex PCR assay on genomic DNA. On the Illumina HiSeq System, the amplified TCR beta libraries were sequenced as 87-base-pair reads. The published analysis was carried out like this. A later analysis counted about 80 million unique TCR beta chains across the 550 to 750 repertoires, and 10 million to 12 million of these chains were shared by at least two donors. A nearest-neighbor algorithm error-corrected the raw reads and collapsed the reads into unique sequences, merging closely related sequences to remove PCR and sequencing errors. Alignment of CDR3 sequences to IMGT reference sequences was used to assign V, D and J gene segments. For a sequence to be retained, a match of at least six nucleotides was required to both a V gene segment and a J gene segment. A rearrangement counted as productive if the CDR3 had no stop codons and remained in frame with V and J, and every other rearrangement counted as non-productive. CDR3 was defined according to IMGT convention as the region running from the second conserved V-encoded cysteine to the conserved J-encoded phenylalanine. The earlier analysis of approximately 500 of the donors excluded sequences that lacked an unambiguous match to a single V gene segment. In an earlier analysis of around 600 of the donors, V segments were called functional above 56.7% productive rearrangements and were called segregating when the between-donor standard deviation exceeded 5%. A statistical classification framework was built for diagnosing cytomegalovirus status from the catalog of TCR beta chain sequences. In a later analysis, TCR nucleotide sequences were compared against IMGT/GENE-DB human TR gene sequences so that V and J genes could be assigned. Using the TCRdist pipeline, a later analysis assigned CDR3 sequences along with most-parsimonious VDJ recombination scenarios. A later analysis defined each TCR beta chain by its CDR3 amino acid sequence plus V-gene family, and excluded reads lacking a unique V-gene family. As a way to deal with suspected cross-contamination and a sequencing artifact, a later analysis dropped 592 nucleotide sequences that were highly shared and had low generation probability. For each public chain, a later analysis derived a clonal expansion index from normalized ranks of inferred template counts within each repertoire. In a later analysis, generation probabilities were computed with a VDJ recombination model fitted to out-of-frame rearrangements, and the resulting probabilities were checked against IGoR. A later analysis scored TCR-TCR, TCR-HLA and TCR-CMV co-occurrence with hypergeometric tests, applying a repertoire-size bias correction to TCR pairs. False discovery rates were estimated in a later analysis by permuting HLA or CMV assignments 20 times. In a later analysis, co-occurring TCRs were grouped with DBSCAN, and TCRdist sequence similarity was added when clustering was performed within HLA-allele-positive subsets. For co-occurrence clustering, repertoires with fewer than 30,000 or more than 120,000 public chains were excluded, along with 5 or 6 repertoires with anomalous nucleotide sharing. In TCRdb, the immuneACCESS table is reduced to in-frame sequences with V and J assigned. These tables do not hold every clone; where another copy was compared, an unresolved V gene accounts for under half, and the others remain unexplained. The V and J calls and clone size come from that table; D and trimming were worked out from the DNA. This sample comprises 100,000 to 150,000 clones, 76% of them detected only once. Approximately 2% of the sample lies in the top ten.

Summary of the overall study and its limitations: In vitro tests confirmed that a few of the cytomegalovirus-associated TCR beta chains recognize cytomegalovirus antigens. In a later analysis, TCR association rates were found to vary across HLA loci, with the most associated TCRs seen for DRB1 alleles and the fewest for HLA-C alleles. A further reported finding was that TCR beta sequences accurately predicted the HLA-A and HLA-B alleles for most subjects in the first cohort. When HLA alleles, especially DR and DQ, strongly co-occurred, TCR associations were difficult to assign to individual alleles. In a later analysis, 16,951 TCR beta sequences were associated with specific HLA alleles at a false discovery rate of 0.05. Across donors, most TCR sequences were observed very rarely, whereas some public TCRs were present in many individuals. The sequencing pipeline was judged likely to have produced a cluster of highly shared sequence variants as a technical artifact. In both the original and validation cohorts, the classifier was reported to diagnose cytomegalovirus status with high specificity and sensitivity. In an earlier analysis of approximately 590 of the donors, most TCR beta V segments appeared in productive rearrangements about 87% or about 30% of the time, broadly matching IMGT annotations. Compared with the roughly 720-donor mean, donors in an Asian-associated ancestry cluster had fewer N-insertions in productive TCRs, according to a later genetic analysis. The presence/absence analyses assumed that sequencing depth was roughly uniform across donors, and that assumption may not be true. Because counts were too low, under 20 rarely observed V segments, including chromosome 9 orphons, were left out of the earlier analysis of about 620 of the donors. According to the authors, the approach could potentially be generalized to other disease states and immunological phenotypes. According to a later analysis, most CMV-associated TCR beta chains appeared to be HLA-restricted, and the HLA associations seemed to be driven largely by CMV exposure. This cohort had only TCR beta chains sequenced, and the lack of alpha or paired-chain data limited which features could be detected. Because HLA typing was missing for some donors at each locus, association tests included only the typed subset. The study gave a list of roughly 150 TCR beta chains associated with cytomegalovirus. Compared with equally common non-associated chains, HLA-associated TCR beta chains in a later analysis were more clonally expanded and had lower generation probabilities. According to a later analysis, parvovirus B19, influenza, CMV and Epstein-Barr virus appeared linked to several top co-occurrence clusters. Because the 87-base-pair reads could not distinguish some IMGT-functional V segments, including TRBV6-2 and TRBV6-3, those segments were excluded. Correlated functional status among segregating V segments might reflect linkage disequilibrium, but an unknown experimental factor could not be ruled out. A later genetic analysis associated a missense DCLRE1C variant with V-gene and J-gene trimming of TCR beta chains, and an independent cohort replicated the association. Immune exposure information for the cohort was limited to CMV serostatus.

The CDR3 sequence holds 18 residues, the cysteine and phenylalanine included. Left in the record is the CDR3 DNA by itself, 54 bases read in frame from the first base. The CDR1 and CDR2 encoded by the germline V gene (reference sequence) are SEHNR and FQNEAQ. The cohort was made up of 666 healthy bone marrow donors. At the time of sampling, all cohort members were nominally healthy, though unrecorded immune exposures were likely present. The donor was CMV seronegative and was included in the group of several hundred seronegative cohort members. A peripheral blood sample was collected from each donor, and TCR beta sequencing was performed on peripheral blood mononuclear cells. The Qiagen DNeasy Blood Extraction Kit was used to extract genomic DNA from the blood cell samples. The table lists this clone with a count of one. Its specific antigen is unknown. The junction departs from germline at one end; a sequencing error may be responsible.

This receptor was obtained from a man between 45 and 60 years old in good health and CMV-seronegative. The chain is encoded by TRBV7-9 joined to TRBJ2-6; a tentative D match to TRBD1 spans 5 bases. The source material was PBMCs. The sequence in DNA is TGTTCCAGCAGCTTAGTGGGCAGGGCAGACTCTGGGGCCAACGTCCTGACTTTC. It encodes CSSSLVGRADSGANVLTF.